This is a list of T cell receptor beta chains from one sample in a study of cytomegalovirus exposure and HLA in healthy donors. The data were produced by immunoSEQ multiplex PCR, yet TCRdb's version contains in-frame clones alone and is incomplete. The top ten clones hold roughly 15% of a sample with approximately 220,000 clones, 60% to 85% of them seen once. Sequencing was carried out using PBMCs. The receptors shown here come from a man aged 40-49 years in good health and CMV-seronegative. Both conserved end residues are part of each CDR3. A D gene is named only where the DNA matches it firmly. Expanded clones are given a class, and other clones once, few, many or no size at all.

TRBV6-5	TRBD1	TRBJ1-2	NA	TGTGCCAGCAGCCTGGGACAGGGTGACTATGGCTACACCTTC	CASSLGQGDYGYTF
TRBV5-6	NA	TRBJ1-1	NA	TGTGCCAGCAGCTTCGGTGTCGGGGGAGCTGAAGCTTTCTTT	CASSFGVGGAEAFF
TRBV7-3	NA	TRBJ2-3	few	TGTGCCAGCAGCCGGACTATCCATAGCACAGATACGCAGTATTTT	CASSRTIHSTDTQYF
TRBV27	NA	TRBJ1-5	once	TGTGCCAGCAGTCGAAACAGGGAGAGTCAGCCCCAGCATTTT	CASSRNRESQPQHF
TRBV7-3	TRBD2	TRBJ2-5	NA	TGTGCCAGCAGCTTACGCGGGAGGGCCGGAGAGACCCAGTACTTC	CASSLRGRAGETQYF
TRBV28	TRBD1	TRBJ2-7	few	TGTGCCAGCAGCCCGGCCGCCGGGACAGGGGCCTACGAGCAGTACTTC	CASSPAAGTGAYEQYF
TRBV27	NA	TRBJ1-6	once	TGTGCCAGCAGTTTAACGGTATCCAACTCCTATAATTCACCCCTCCACTTT	CASSLTVSNSYNSPLHF
TRBV7-2	TRBD1	TRBJ2-7	NA	TGTGCCAGCAGCTCTCCGACAGGGCCAGGCGAGCAGTACTTC	CASSSPTGPGEQYF
TRBV9	TRBD1	TRBJ2-7	NA	TGTGCCAGCAGCAAGGGACAGTCCTACGAGCAGTACTTC	CASSKGQSYEQYF
TRBV21-1	NA	TRBJ2-7	NA	TGTGCCAGCAGCAGTCTTTCGGATGGCAGGGACAACTACGAGCAGTACTTC	CASSSLSDGRDNYEQYF
TRBV7-8	NA	TRBJ2-7	NA	TGTGCCAGCAGCCCGACAGGAACTTACGAGCAGTACTTC	CASSPTGTYEQYF
TRBV28	NA	TRBJ2-7	NA	TGTGCCAGCAGACGGGGAGCCTACGAGCAGTACTTC	CASRRGAYEQYF
TRBV5-1	TRBD1	TRBJ2-2	once	TGCGCCAGCAGACCAGGACAGGGTGTAACCGGGGAGCTGTTTTTT	CASRPGQGVTGELFF
TRBV29-1	TRBD1	TRBJ1-1	NA	TGCAGCGTTTCAGACAGGGCGGGGACTGAAGCTTTCTTT	CSVSDRAGTEAFF
TRBV21-1	NA	TRBJ2-2	NA	TGTGCCAGCAGCAAAGAAGGGGTTTCGAACACCGGGGAGCTGTTTTTT	CASSKEGVSNTGELFF
TRBV4-1	TRBD1	TRBJ2-1	NA	TGCGCCAGCAGCCAGGGACAGGGAAACTACAATGAGCAGTTCTTC	CASSQGQGNYNEQFF
TRBV5-4	NA	TRBJ2-7	NA	TGTGCCAGCAGCTTGGGGGCAGGGGAAGTCTACGAGCAGTACTTC	CASSLGAGEVYEQYF
TRBV4-3	TRBD1	TRBJ1-1	NA	TGCGCCAGCAGCCAAGAGGGTGCCGGGACAGGCGGTTCTGAAGCTTTCTTT	CASSQEGAGTGGSEAFF
TRBV5-1	TRBD1	TRBJ2-7	NA	TGCGCCAGCAGCTTGGACAGGGGTCCCACCTACGAGCAGTACTTC	CASSLDRGPTYEQYF
TRBV5-1	NA	TRBJ1-2	once	TGCGCCAGCAGCCGTGACACCTCTAACTATGGCTACACCTTC	CASSRDTSNYGYTF
TRBV2	TRBD1	TRBJ1-3	NA	TGTGCCAGCAGTGAAGCAGGGGGCAGATCCGTGGGCTCTGGAAACACCATATATTTT	CASSEAGGRSVGSGNTIYF
TRBV19	NA	TRBJ1-4	NA	TGTGCCAGTAGTATAGGAGGGGGAAATTCTGAAAAACTGTTTTTT	CASSIGGGNSEKLFF
TRBV19	TRBD1	TRBJ2-3	NA	TGTGCCAGTAGCACCACAGGGGGGCACACAGATACGCAGTATTTT	CASSTTGGHTDTQYF
TRBV10-2	NA	TRBJ2-5	NA	TGCGCCAGCAGTGTAGCGAGAGAGACCCAGTACTTC	CASSVARETQYF
TRBV18	NA	TRBJ2-5	NA	TGTGCCAGCTCACCAACCCATTTAGGAGAAGAGACCCAGTACTTC	CASSPTHLGEETQYF
TRBV7-3	TRBD2	TRBJ2-5	NA	TGTTCCAGCAGCTTAAATGGGTTAGCGGGAGACCATGGGGAGACCCAGTACTTC	CSSSLNGLAGDHGETQYF
TRBV4-1	TRBD2	TRBJ2-1	NA	TGCGCCAGCAGCCTGGGGCTAGCGGGGGGTAAAGGTGAGCAGTTCTTC	CASSLGLAGGKGEQFF
TRBV2	TRBD1	TRBJ2-5	NA	TGTGGGGTACAGGGGACACAGCAAGAGACCCAGTACTTC	CGVQGTQQETQYF
TRBV18	NA	TRBJ2-1	once	TGTGCCAGCTCACCACCAGTTCGGGTAATTGAGCAGTTCTTC	CASSPPVRVIEQFF
TRBV7-2	NA	TRBJ1-3	NA	TGTGCCAGCAGCTTAGGACGACGGAGCTCTGGAAACACCATATATTTT	CASSLGRRSSGNTIYF
TRBV9	NA	TRBJ2-7	NA	TGTGCCAGCAGCGTAGCCCAGAACTACGAGCAGTACTTC	CASSVAQNYEQYF
TRBV5-1	NA	TRBJ1-1	NA	TGCGCCAGCAGCCCGAGACAAAGCGGCACTGAAGCTTTCTTT	CASSPRQSGTEAFF
TRBV2	NA	TRBJ1-2	NA	TGTGCCAGCACTATACAGGAACATGGCTACACCTTC	CASTIQEHGYTF
TRBV28	NA	TRBJ2-7	NA	TGTGCCAGCAGGATATCCGGGGGTTCCTACGAGCAGTACTTC	CASRISGGSYEQYF
TRBV4-2	TRBD2	TRBJ2-3	NA	TGTGCCAGCAGCCATTTTAGCGGGAGTCCAGATACGCAGTATTTT	CASSHFSGSPDTQYF
TRBV5-6	TRBD1	TRBJ2-4	NA	TGTGCCAGCAGCCCCGGGACAGGGAGGAAAAACATTCAGTACTTC	CASSPGTGRKNIQYF
TRBV9	NA	TRBJ2-5	few	TGTGCCAGCAGCGCGCAGGGCCTCTCCGGAGAGACCCAGTACTTC	CASSAQGLSGETQYF
TRBV6-5	NA	TRBJ1-2	NA	TGTGCCAGCAGTTACAGGGGTCATGGCTACACCTTC	CASSYRGHGYTF
TRBV5-1	TRBD1	TRBJ2-1	NA	TGCGCCAGCAGCAACAGGGGAGTATCCTACAATGAGCAGTTCTTC	CASSNRGVSYNEQFF
TRBV10-3	TRBD2	TRBJ2-7	NA	TGTGCCACCCGAGTGAGGACTAGGAATATCTACGAGCAGTACTTC	CATRVRTRNIYEQYF
TRBV5-1	NA	TRBJ2-7	NA	TGCGCCAGCAGTCACCGGGACAAGAGCTCCTACGAGCAGTACTTC	CASSHRDKSSYEQYF
TRBV4-3	NA	TRBJ1-2	few	TGCGCCAGCAGCCAAGAAGGGAGGGGTACATATGGCTACACCTTC	CASSQEGRGTYGYTF
TRBV29-1	NA	TRBJ2-3	NA	TGCAGCGGACAGCAGGGCACAGATACGCAGTATTTT	CSGQQGTDTQYF
TRBV5-1	NA	TRBJ2-3	NA	TGCGCCAGCAGCCCCCAAGGAGGGGGGGCAGATACGCAGTATTTT	CASSPQGGGADTQYF
TRBV27	NA	TRBJ1-5	NA	TGTGCCAGCAGTCCTAGTGGACGGGGGGCCCAGCCCCAGCATTTT	CASSPSGRGAQPQHF
TRBV6-4	TRBD1	TRBJ2-1	NA	TGTGCCAGCAGGGGCTCCGGGACAGGGGGACTGTTCTTC	CASRGSGTGGLFF
TRBV7-6	NA	TRBJ2-3	once	TGTGCCAGCAGCTCTAGGGCGGAGGGAGATACGCAGTATTTT	CASSSRAEGDTQYF
TRBV9	TRBD1	TRBJ1-1	NA	TGTGCCAGCAGCCTCCGGGACAGAGCGGGTGAAGCTTTCTTT	CASSLRDRAGEAFF
TRBV15	NA	TRBJ2-3	NA	TGTGCCACCAGCAGAGTAAGAGGAGATACGCAGTATTTT	CATSRVRGDTQYF
TRBV5-6	NA	TRBJ2-5	few	TGTGCCAGCAGCTGGGGCGGGGTAGTCCAAGAGACCCAGTACTTC	CASSWGGVVQETQYF
TRBV9	TRBD2	TRBJ2-1	NA	TGTGCCAGCAGTAGCGGGGGAGACTACAATGAGCAGTTCTTC	CASSSGGDYNEQFF
TRBV4-2	NA	TRBJ2-3	few	TGTGCCAGCAGCCAAGAGAGCCGGGGGACAGATACGCAGTATTTT	CASSQESRGTDTQYF